This T cell receptor (beta chain) was profiled in a study of blood T cell repertoires in COVID-19. Study overall: Samples taken during acute and convalescent COVID-19 were collected in the United States, Italy and Spain. T cells, B-cell-depleted T cells, or PBMCs provided the cDNA or gDNA that served as material.

Germline CDR1 reads LGHDT; CDR2 reads YNNKEL (reference sequence). CDR3 size: 15 residues. V shed 6 bases and J shed 0 bases, with 12 bases lying between them. Methods used by the authors: Reference gene primers were amplified, and this amplification served to estimate nucleated cell counts. Sequencing used immunoSEQ multiplex PCR; TCRdb keeps in-frame clones, though not all of them. For V, J and clone size, that table is used; D and trimming come from the DNA. The top ten hold about 15% of the sample, which has 65,000 or so clones, approximately 78% seen once. Sequencing was performed on peripheral blood. The sequence was obtained from an elderly man with acute or convalescent COVID-19. This chain connects TRBV3-1 (or the pseudogene TRBV3-2) to TRBJ1-3; D is perhaps TRBD1 (5 bases). The CDR3 DNA is TGTGCCAGCAGTCACACAGGCCACTCTGGAAACACCATATATTTT. Residues: CASSHTGHSGNTIYF.